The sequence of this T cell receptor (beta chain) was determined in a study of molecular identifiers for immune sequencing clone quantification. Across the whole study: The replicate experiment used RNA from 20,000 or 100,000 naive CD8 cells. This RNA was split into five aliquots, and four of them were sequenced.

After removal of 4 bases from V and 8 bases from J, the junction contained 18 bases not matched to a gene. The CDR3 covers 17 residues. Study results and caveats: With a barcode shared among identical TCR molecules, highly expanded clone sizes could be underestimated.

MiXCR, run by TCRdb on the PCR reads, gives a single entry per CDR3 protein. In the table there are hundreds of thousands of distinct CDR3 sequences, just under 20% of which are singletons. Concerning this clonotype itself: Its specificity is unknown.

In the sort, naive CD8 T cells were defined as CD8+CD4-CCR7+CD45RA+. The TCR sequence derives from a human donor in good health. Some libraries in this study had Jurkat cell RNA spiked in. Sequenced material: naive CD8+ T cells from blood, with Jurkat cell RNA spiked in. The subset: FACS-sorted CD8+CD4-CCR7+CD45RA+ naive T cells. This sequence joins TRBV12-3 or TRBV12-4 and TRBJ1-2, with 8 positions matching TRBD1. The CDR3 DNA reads TGTGCCAGCAGTTCGCAAGCGGACAGGGAGGAAGGTTTCGGCTACACCTTC. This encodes CASSSQADREEGFGYTF.